This T cell receptor (beta chain) is drawn from a study of shared clonotypes between healthy human individuals. Study results and caveats: Sharing across four donors was highest in naive CD4 (roughly 5%) and lowest in memory CD8 (roughly 0.4%). Larger estimated richness was generally recorded for naive subsets relative to memory subsets.

As regards this clone: Its target is unknown.

Trimming stripped 4 bases from V and 4 bases from J, with 14 bases between. This CDR3 region has 15 residues. CDR1 MNHEY and CDR2 SVGAGI come from the germline V gene. Sequenced by immunoSEQ multiplex PCR; TCRdb stores in-frame clones only, minus some. The table includes around 2.5 million clones, 93% detected once. The chain uses TRBV6-5 and TRBJ2-1; maybe TRBD1 (7 bases). Sequencing was carried out using naive CD4+ T cells from PBMCs. Subset indicated: CD45RA+ positively selected. The TCR originated in a young man in good health. Some clones in this sample may be carry-over from other donors' samples. This CDR3 is CASSFRGATYNEQFF. CDR3 in DNA: TGTGCCAGCAGTTTCAGGGGGGCTACATACAATGAGCAGTTCTTC.